One TCR beta chain is described in this entry. Its antigen is currently unknown. The study made its TCR cDNA through 5'RACE template switching. That step introduced a universal primer site along with UMIs. In TCRdb, the 5' RACE reads were re-called with MiXCR into one record per CDR3 protein. Among 300,000 or so distinct CDR3 sequences, about 8.3% were seen once, and the ten largest hold under 20%. This record belongs to a study of T cells after yellow fever vaccination. Study conclusions and caveats: Abundant bulk-derived clonotypes could contaminate FACS-sorted repertoires. The study re-detected most primary-vaccination clones after the booster (96% CD4, around 89% CD8).

CDR1 is LGHDT, CDR2 YNNKEL, per germline (reference sequence). The CDR3 is 15 amino acids. V dropped 3 bases and J dropped 3 bases, with 12 bases sitting between them. The chain uses TRBV3-1 and TRBJ1-3; a possible D gene is TRBD1 (5 bases). This receptor was obtained from a man aged 18 to 29 who received the YFV17D yellow fever vaccine. The source was PBMCs, collected 45 days after the first yellow fever vaccination. The CDR3 reads CASSHQGVNGNTIYF. The CDR3, as DNA: TGTGCCAGCAGCCATCAGGGCGTGAATGGAAACACCATATATTTT.